Listed here are 3 T cell receptor beta chains from one sample, sequenced in a study of blood T cells in healthy people across ages. The use of a sample-barcoded 5' primer and a J-beta primer mix characterized a second PCR of roughly 6 to 11 cycles. TCRdb ran MiXCR on the 5' RACE reads and lists one entry per CDR3 protein. The data hold roughly 800,000 distinct CDR3 sequences, with 53% observed a single time. The sequencing input was blood. The receptors shown here come from a man older than 75 in good health.

The V and J genes are TRBV28 and TRBJ2-5; the match to TRBD2 covers 8 bases. V lost 3 bases to trimming and J lost 4 bases; unmatched junction nucleotides: 13. Germline V gene lookup returns CDR1 MDHEN and CDR2 SYDVKM. This CDR3 comprises 17 residues. CDR3 region: CASSFSGRGRQGETQYF. CDR3 coding DNA: TGTGCCAGCAGTTTCAGCGGGAGAGGGAGGCAAGGAGAGACCCAGTACTTC.

The V call is TRBV7-3, the J call TRBJ2-7, with unresolved D. The J call may not be correct, given that the DNA end is closer to TRBJ2-5. This CDR3 is 13 amino acids long. Germline CDR1 is SGHTA and CDR2 is FQGTGA. The CDR3 sequence: CASSLATGETQYF. The CDR3 DNA is TGTGCCAGCAGCTTAGCCACCGGAGAGACCCAGTACTTC.

The rearrangement joins TRBV20-1 to TRBJ2-7; D gene unclear. The CDR3 is 13 residues long. CDR1 is DFQATT, CDR2 SNEGSKA, per germline (reference sequence). V lost 1 base and J lost 4, with 11 bases in between. The CDR3 bases are TGCAGTGCTAGAGGTCAGACTCGTTACGAGCAGTACTTC. It yields the protein CSARGQTRYEQYF.